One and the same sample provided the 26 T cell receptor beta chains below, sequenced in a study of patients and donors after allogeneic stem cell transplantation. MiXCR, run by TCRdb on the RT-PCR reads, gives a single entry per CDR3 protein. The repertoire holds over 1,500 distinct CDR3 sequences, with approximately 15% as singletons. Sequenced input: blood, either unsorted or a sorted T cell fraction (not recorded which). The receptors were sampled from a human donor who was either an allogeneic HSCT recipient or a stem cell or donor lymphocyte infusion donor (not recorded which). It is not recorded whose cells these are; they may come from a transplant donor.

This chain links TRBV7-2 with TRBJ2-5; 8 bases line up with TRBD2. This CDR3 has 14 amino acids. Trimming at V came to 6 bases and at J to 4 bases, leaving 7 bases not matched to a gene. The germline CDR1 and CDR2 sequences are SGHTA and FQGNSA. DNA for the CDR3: TGTGCCAGCAGTTCCGGGGGGGATGGAGAGACCCAGTACTTC. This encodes CASSSGGDGETQYF. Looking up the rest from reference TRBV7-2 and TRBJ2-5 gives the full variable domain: GAGVSQSPSNKVTEKGKDVELRCDPISGHTALYWYRQSLGQGLEFLIYFQGNSAPDKSGLPSDRFSAERTGGSVSTLTIQRTQQEDSAVYLCASSSGGDGETQYFGPGTRLLVL.

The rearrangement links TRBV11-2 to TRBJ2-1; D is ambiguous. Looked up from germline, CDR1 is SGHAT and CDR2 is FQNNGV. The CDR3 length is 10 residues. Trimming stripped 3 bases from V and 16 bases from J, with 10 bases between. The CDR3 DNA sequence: TGTGCCAGCAGCTTGTGTGAGCGATTCTTC. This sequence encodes CASSLCERFF.

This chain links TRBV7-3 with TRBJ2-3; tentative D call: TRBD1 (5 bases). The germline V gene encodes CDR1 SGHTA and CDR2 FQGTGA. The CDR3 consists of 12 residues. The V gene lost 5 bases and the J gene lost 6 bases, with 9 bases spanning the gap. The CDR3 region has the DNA TGTGCCAGCAGCCCAGGGTCGGATACGCAGTATTTT. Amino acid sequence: CASSPGSDTQYF.

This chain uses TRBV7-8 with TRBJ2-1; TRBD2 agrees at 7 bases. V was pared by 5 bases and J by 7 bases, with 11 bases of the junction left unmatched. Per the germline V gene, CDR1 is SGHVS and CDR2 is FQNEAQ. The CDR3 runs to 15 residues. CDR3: CASSPRGGRRNEQFF. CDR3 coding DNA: TGTGCCAGCAGCCCTCGGGGAGGGCGGAGGAATGAGCAGTTCTTC.

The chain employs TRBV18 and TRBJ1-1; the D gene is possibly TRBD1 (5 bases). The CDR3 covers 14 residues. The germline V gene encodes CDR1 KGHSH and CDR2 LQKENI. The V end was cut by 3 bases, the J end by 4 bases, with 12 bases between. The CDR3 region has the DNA TGTGCCAGCTCACCTCTCGGGGGGACCACTGAAGCTTTCTTT. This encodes CASSPLGGTTEAFF.

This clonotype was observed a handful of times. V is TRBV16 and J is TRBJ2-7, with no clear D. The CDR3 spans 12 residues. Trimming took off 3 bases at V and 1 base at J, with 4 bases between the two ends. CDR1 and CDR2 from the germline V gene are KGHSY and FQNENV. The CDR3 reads CASSHSSYEQYV. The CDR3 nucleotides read TGTGCCAGCAGCCATTCGTCCTACGAGCAGTACGTC.

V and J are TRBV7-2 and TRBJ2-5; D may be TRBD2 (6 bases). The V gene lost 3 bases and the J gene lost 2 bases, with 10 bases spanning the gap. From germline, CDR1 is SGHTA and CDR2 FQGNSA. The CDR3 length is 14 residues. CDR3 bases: TGTGCCAGCAGCTTTAGACTAGATCAAGAGACCCAGTACTTC. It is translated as CASSFRLDQETQYF.

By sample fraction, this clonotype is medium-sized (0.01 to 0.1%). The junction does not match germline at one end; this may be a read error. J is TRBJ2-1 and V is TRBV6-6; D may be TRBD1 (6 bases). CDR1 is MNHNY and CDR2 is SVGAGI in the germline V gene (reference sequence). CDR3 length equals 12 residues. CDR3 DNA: TGCGCGACGTGGGACACATTAGATGAGCAGTTCTTC. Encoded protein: CATWDTLDEQFF.

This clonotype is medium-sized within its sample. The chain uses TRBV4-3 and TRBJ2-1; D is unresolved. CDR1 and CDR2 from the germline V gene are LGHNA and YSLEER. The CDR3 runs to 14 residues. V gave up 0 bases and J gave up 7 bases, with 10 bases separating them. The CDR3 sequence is CASSQDWARNEQFF. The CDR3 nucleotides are TGCGCCAGCAGCCAAGATTGGGCTCGGAATGAGCAGTTCTTC.

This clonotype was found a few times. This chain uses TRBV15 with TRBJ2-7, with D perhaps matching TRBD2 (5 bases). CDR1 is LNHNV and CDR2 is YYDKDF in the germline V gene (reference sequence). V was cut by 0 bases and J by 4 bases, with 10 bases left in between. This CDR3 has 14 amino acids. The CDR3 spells CATSRDYGKYEQYV. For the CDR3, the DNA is TGTGCCACCAGCAGAGATTACGGGAAATACGAGCAGTACGTC.

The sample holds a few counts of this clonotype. CDR3 sequence (DNA): TGTGCCAGCAGCTTATCAGGGGGAAGCACAGATACGCAGTATTTT. Protein: CASSLSGGSTDTQYF. This rearrangement joins TRBV11-3 to TRBJ2-3; 7 nucleotides align to TRBD1. The CDR3 is 15 amino acids. The junction had 2 bases not matched to a gene; V was cut back by 2 bases and J by 0 bases. CDR1 is SGHNT and CDR2 is YENEEA in the germline V gene.

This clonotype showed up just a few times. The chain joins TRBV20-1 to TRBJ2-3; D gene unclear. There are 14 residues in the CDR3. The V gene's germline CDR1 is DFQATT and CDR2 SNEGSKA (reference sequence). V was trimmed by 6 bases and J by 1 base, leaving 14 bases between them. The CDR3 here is CSAPPWAGTDTQYF. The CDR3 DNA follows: TGCAGTGCCCCTCCTTGGGCGGGCACAGATACGCAGTATTTT.

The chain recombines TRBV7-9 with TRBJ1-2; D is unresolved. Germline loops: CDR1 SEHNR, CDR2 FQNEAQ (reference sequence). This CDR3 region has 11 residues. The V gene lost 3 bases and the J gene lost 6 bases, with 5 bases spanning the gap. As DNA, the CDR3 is TGTGCCAGCAGCTTGGAGGATGGCTACACCTTC. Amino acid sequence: CASSLEDGYTF.

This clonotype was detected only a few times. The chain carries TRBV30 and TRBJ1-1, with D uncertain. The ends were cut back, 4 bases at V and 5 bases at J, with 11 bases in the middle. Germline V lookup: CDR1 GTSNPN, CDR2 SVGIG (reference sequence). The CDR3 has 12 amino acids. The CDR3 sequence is CAWNWGGTEAFF. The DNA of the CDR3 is TGTGCCTGGAACTGGGGTGGTACTGAAGCTTTCTTT.

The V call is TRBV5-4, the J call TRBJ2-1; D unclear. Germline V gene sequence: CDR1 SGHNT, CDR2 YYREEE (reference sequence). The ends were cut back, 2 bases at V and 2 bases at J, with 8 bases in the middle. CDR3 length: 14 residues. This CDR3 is CASSFRTAYNEQFF. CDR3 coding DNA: TGTGCCAGCAGCTTCAGAACAGCCTACAATGAGCAGTTCTTC.

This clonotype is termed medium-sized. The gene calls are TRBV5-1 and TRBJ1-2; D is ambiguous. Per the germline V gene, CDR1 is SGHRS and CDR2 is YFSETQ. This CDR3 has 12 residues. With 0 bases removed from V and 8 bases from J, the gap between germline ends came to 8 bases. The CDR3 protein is CASSLEAAGYTF. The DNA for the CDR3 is TGCGCCAGCAGCTTGGAGGCAGCCGGCTACACCTTC.

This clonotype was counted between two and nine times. This CDR3 reads CASIATGRTDTQYF. The CDR3 region has the DNA TGTGCCAGCATCGCGACAGGGAGGACAGATACGCAGTATTTT. The chain is built from TRBV7-8 and TRBJ2-3, with a weak D call TRBD1 (7 bases). Germline CDR1 SGHVS, CDR2 FQNEAQ. CDR3 length: 14 amino acids. With 7 bases removed from V and 3 bases from J, the gap between germline ends came to 14 bases.

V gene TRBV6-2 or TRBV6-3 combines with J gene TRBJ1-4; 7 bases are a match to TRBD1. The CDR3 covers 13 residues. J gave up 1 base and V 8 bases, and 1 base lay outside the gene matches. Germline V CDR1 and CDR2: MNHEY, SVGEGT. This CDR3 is CASSGGTNEKLFF. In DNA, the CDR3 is TGTGCCAGCTCAGGGGGAACTAATGAAAAACTGTTTTTT.

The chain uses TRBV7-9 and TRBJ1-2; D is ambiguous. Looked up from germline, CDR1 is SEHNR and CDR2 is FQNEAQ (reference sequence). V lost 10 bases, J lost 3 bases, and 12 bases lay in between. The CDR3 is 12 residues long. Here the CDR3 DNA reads TGTGCCACAGCCCAGGCTGACTATGGCTACACCTTC. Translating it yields CATAQADYGYTF.

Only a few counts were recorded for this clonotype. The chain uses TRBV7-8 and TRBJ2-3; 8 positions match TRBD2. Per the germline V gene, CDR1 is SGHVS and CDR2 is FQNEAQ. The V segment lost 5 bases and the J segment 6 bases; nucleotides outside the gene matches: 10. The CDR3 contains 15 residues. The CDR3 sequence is CASSINAGGADTQYF. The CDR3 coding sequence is TGTGCCAGCAGCATAAATGCGGGGGGCGCGGATACGCAGTATTTT.

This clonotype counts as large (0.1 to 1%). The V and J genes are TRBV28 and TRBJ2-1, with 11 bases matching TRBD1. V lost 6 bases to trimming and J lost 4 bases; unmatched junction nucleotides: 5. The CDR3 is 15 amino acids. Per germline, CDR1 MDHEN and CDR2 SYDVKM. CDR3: CASRGDRGTYNEQFF. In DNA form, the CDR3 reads TGTGCCAGCAGGGGGGACAGGGGGACGTACAATGAGCAGTTCTTC.

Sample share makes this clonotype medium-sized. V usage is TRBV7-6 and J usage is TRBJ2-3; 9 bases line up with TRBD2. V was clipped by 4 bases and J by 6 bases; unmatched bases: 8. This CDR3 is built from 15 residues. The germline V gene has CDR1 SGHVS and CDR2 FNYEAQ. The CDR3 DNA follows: TGTGCCAGCAGCTCAGGGACTAGCCTTGGGGATACGCAGTATTTT. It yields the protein CASSSGTSLGDTQYF.

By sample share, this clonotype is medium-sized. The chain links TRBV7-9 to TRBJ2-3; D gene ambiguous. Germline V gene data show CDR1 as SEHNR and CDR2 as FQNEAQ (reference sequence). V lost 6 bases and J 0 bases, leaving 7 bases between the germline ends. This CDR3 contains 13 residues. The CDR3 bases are TGTGCCAGCAGGATGGAGAGCACAGATACGCAGTATTTT. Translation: CASRMESTDTQYF.

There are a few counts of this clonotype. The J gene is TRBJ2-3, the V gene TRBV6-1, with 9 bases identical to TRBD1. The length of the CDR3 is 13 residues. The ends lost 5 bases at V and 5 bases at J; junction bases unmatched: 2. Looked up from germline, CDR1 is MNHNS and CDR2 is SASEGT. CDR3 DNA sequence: TGTGCCAGCAGTCAGGACAGGGGAGATACGCAGTATTTT. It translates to CASSQDRGDTQYF.

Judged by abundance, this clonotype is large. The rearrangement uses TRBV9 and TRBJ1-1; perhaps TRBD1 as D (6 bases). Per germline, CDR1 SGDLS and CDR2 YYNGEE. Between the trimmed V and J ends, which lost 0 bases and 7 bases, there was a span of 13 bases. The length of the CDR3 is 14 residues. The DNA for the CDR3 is TGTGCCAGCAGCGTAGGTATCGAAGGGGGTGAAGCTTTCTTT. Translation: CASSVGIEGGEAFF.

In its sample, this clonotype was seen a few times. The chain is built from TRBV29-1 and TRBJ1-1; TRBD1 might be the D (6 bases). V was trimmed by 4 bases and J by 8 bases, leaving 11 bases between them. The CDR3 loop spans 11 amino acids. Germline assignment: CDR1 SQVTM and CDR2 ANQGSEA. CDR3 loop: CSVGTGREAFF. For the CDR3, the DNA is TGCAGCGTTGGAACAGGGAGGGAAGCTTTCTTT. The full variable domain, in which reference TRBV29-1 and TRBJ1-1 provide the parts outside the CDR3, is SAVISQKPSRDICQRGTSLTIQCQVDSQVTMMFWYRQQPGQSLTLIATANQGSEATYESGFVIDKFPISRPNLTFSTLTVSNMSPEDSSIYLCSVGTGREAFFGQGTRLTVV.